The sequence of this T cell receptor (beta chain) was determined in a study of cytomegalovirus exposure and HLA in healthy donors. Each of the donors was a healthy bone marrow donor. The study sampled nominally healthy donors, though unrecorded immune exposures were likely. The V and J ends lost 9 bases and 7 bases, in that order; junction bases with no gene match: 14. This CDR3 is built from 15 residues. Germline loops: CDR1 SNHLY, CDR2 FYNNEI. Primers for the PCR totalled 60 Vbeta and 13 Jbeta. Assay used: immunoSEQ multiplex PCR; TCRdb lists only in-frame clones, some missing. This table has about 160,000 clones, just over 70% appearing once.

This receptor was identified in a man younger than 35 in good health and CMV-seropositive. The V and J genes are TRBV2 and TRBJ2-1; the match to TRBD2 covers 8 bases. Sequenced material: PBMCs. The CDR3 region is CASGAGAGGFNEQFF. The CDR3 nucleotides read TGTGCCAGTGGGGCAGGCGCGGGAGGTTTTAATGAGCAGTTCTTC.